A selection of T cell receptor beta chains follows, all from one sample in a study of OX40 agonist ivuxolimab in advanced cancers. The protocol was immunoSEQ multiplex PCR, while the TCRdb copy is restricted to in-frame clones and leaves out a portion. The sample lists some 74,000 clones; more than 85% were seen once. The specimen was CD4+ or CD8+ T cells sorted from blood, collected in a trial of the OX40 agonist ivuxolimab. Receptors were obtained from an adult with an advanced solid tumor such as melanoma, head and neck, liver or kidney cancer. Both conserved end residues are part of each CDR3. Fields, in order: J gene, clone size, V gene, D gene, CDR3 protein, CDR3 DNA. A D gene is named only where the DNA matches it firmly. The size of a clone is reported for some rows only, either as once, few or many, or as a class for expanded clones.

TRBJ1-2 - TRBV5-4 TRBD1 CASSLQGVRNYGYTF TGTGCCAGCAGCCTCCAGGGGGTTCGGAACTATGGCTACACCTTC
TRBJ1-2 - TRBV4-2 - CASSQAGRGSDGYTF TGTGCCAGCAGCCAAGCTGGACGGGGGAGCGATGGCTACACCTTC
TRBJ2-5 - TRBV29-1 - CIGKSQETQYF TGCATCGGGAAGTCCCAAGAGACCCAGTACTTC
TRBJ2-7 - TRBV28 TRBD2 CASRDPTGGRDYEQYF TGTGCCAGCCGAGACCCCACCGGGGGGAGGGACTACGAGCAGTACTTC
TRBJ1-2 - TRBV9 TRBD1 CASSVEGQGAGGYTF TGTGCCAGCAGCGTAGAAGGCCAGGGGGCCGGTGGCTACACCTTC
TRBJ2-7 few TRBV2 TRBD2 CASSLAGLGQGEQYF TGTGCCAGCAGTTTAGCGGGCTTGGGGCAAGGAGAGCAGTACTTC
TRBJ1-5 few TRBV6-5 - CASSRRLSQPQHF TGTGCCAGCAGTCGTAGGTTAAGTCAGCCCCAGCATTTT
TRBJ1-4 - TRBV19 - CASSIIQWHEKLFF TGTGCCAGTAGTATAATACAGTGGCATGAAAAACTGTTTTTT
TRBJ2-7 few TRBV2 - CASSVIFVGQKYEQYF TGTGCCAGCAGTGTGATCTTTGTGGGACAAAAATACGAGCAGTACTTC
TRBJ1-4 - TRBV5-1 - CASSPGPNEKLFF TGCGCCAGCAGCCCTGGACCTAATGAAAAACTGTTTTTT